Sequencing of this T cell receptor (beta chain) was carried out in a study of CXCR3-negative and CXCR3-positive naive CD8 T cells. Across the study: Collectively, the libraries yielded some 140 million TRB reads in total, at about 1.5 +/- 0.3 million per library.

The authors gated naive CD8+ T cells as CD45RO-CCR7+CD27+CD95-. General study findings and limits: Greater hydrophobicity was found in TRB CDR3s of CXCR3-positive naive cells than of CXCR3-negative naive cells. Memory cells differed in TRBV-TRBJ usage, but naive CXCR3-negative and CXCR3-positive cells had similar usage. Relative to memory CD8+ cells, whose diversity was much lower, both naive subsets had comparably high diversity.

Comments on this clonotype: Its antigen is as yet unknown.

Germline CDR1 is SGHAT and CDR2 is FQNNGV. This CDR3 contains 16 residues. Libraries were UMI-labeled 5' RACE TRB cDNA. With the 5' RACE reads reprocessed, TCRdb shows one record per CDR3 protein and no DNA. This table holds tens of thousands of distinct CDR3 sequences. The sample taken for sequencing was naive CXCR3+ CD8+ T cells from blood. Subset given: CD45RO-CCR7+CD27+CD95- naive CD8+ T cells expressing CXCR3 (TNR3+). The clonotype comes from a human donor in good health. Some clones in this sample may be carry-over from other donors' samples. The V and J genes are TRBV11-2 and TRBJ2-7; TCRdb calls TRBD1, which cannot be checked without DNA. The CDR3 here is CASSLDPRDGAYEQYF. Supplemented by reference TRBV11-2 and TRBJ2-7, the full variable domain reads EAGVAQSPRYKIIEKRQSVAFWCNPISGHATLYWYQQILGQGPKLLIQFQNNGVVDDSQLPKDRFSAERLKGVDSTLKIQPAKLEDSAVYLCASSLDPRDGAYEQYFGPGTRLTVT.